These 31 T cell receptor beta chains came from one sample sequenced in a study of Tregs in tolerant kidney transplant recipients (dated by TCRdb to 2018 to 2020). Libraries were constructed by the immunoSEQ multiplex PCR assay. Here the immuneACCESS table is served through TCRdb, limited to in-frame sequences with V and J called. Missing clones are a known gap in these copies; in checked studies unresolved V genes cover under half, and the rest lacks a known reason. For this sample the table gives under 95,000 clones, of which 80% to 95% were detected only once. The ten largest clones take up around 0.32% of the sample. Explained via the paper, the time point label denotes: blood sample drawn before combined kidney and bone marrow transplant. The specimen comprised Tregs from blood, sampled before the transplant. Receptors originate from a human donor who received a combined kidney and bone marrow transplant.

This chain uses TRBV5-6 with TRBJ2-7; 7 bases are a match to TRBD1. The CDR3 is 13 residues long. V lost 2 bases to trimming and J lost 5 bases; unmatched junction nucleotides: 4. Germline CDR1 reads SGHDT; CDR2 reads YYEEEE. In DNA, the CDR3 is TGTGCCAGCAGCTTATTTACAGGGGACGAGCAGTACTTC. Amino acids: CASSLFTGDEQYF.

J is TRBJ1-5 and V is TRBV9; 8 nucleotides agree with TRBD1. CDR1 is SGDLS and CDR2 is YYNGEE in the germline V gene. J lost 7 bases, V lost 4 bases, and 7 bases had no gene match. CDR3 length: 14 amino acids. The CDR3 protein is CASSFGQGAQPQHF. The CDR3 coding sequence is TGTGCCAGCAGCTTTGGACAGGGTGCCCAGCCCCAGCATTTT. The full variable domain, completed using reference TRBV9 and TRBJ1-5, is DSGVTQTPKHLITATGQRVTLRCSPRSGDLSVYWYQQSLDQGLQFLIQYYNGEERAKGNILERFSAQQFPDLHSELNLSSLELGDSALYFCASSFGQGAQPQHFGDGTRLSIL.

The rearrangement links TRBV5-1 to TRBJ2-2; no reliable D call. The V gene lost 2 bases and the J gene lost 6 bases, with 11 bases spanning the gap. Germline lookup yields CDR1 SGHRS and CDR2 YFSETQ. The CDR3 contains 14 residues. CDR3 residues: CASSLTFSSGELFF. The CDR3 bases are TGCGCCAGCAGCTTAACATTCTCCTCCGGGGAGCTGTTTTTT.

The chain uses TRBV7-9 and TRBJ2-3; 7 bases map to TRBD2. Germline trimming cut 10 bases from V and 2 bases from J; bases unmatched to any gene: 6. The CDR3 is 13 amino acids. From germline, CDR1 is SEHNR and CDR2 FQNEAQ (reference sequence). The CDR3 DNA sequence: TGTGCCACCGCACGGGGGGACACAGATACGCAGTATTTT. This codes for CATARGDTDTQYF.

This chain uses TRBV2 with TRBJ1-1; no clear D gene. Trimming stripped 5 bases from V and 4 bases from J, with 14 bases between. In germline, CDR1 is SNHLY, CDR2 FYNNEI. There are 14 residues in the CDR3. CDR3 in amino acids: CASSPRTPGTEAFF. The CDR3 bases are TGTGCCAGCAGTCCCCGGACCCCCGGCACTGAAGCTTTCTTT.

The V call is TRBV5-1, the J call TRBJ2-7, with 8 nucleotides matching TRBD1. The CDR3 has 14 amino acids. J lost 0 bases, V lost 2 bases, and 1 base had no gene match. CDR1 and CDR2 from the germline V gene are SGHRS and YFSETQ. CDR3 DNA sequence: TGCGCCAGCAGCTTTGGACAGGGCTCCTACGAGCAGTACTTC. Amino acid sequence: CASSFGQGSYEQYF.

The V gene is TRBV7-2, the J gene TRBJ2-1; the D gene is possibly TRBD2 (6 bases). Germline V gives CDR1 SGHTA, CDR2 FQGNSA. This CDR3 contains 13 residues. Trimming pared 5 bases from V and 4 bases from J, leaving 9 bases between. CDR3 nucleotides: TGTGCCAGCAGCCGGGAGCGGTACAATGAGCAGTTCTTC. Its protein is CASSRERYNEQFF.

This chain connects TRBV6-5 to TRBJ2-1, with D possibly TRBD2 on 5 matching bases. Trimming shortened V by 6 bases and J by 8 bases, and 14 bases separated the two germline ends. Per the germline V gene, CDR1 is MNHEY and CDR2 is SVGAGI. The CDR3 totals 13 residues. This CDR3 is CASSLPSSHEQFF. The CDR3 nucleotides are TGTGCCAGCAGCCTCCCTAGCTCCCATGAGCAGTTCTTC.

J is TRBJ2-7 and V is TRBV7-2; D unclear. This CDR3 contains 15 residues. Between the trimmed V and J ends, which lost 1 base and 1 base, there was a span of 11 bases. The germline gives CDR1 SGHTA, CDR2 FQGNSA. CDR3 residues: CASSLGPGESYEQYF. The CDR3 region has the DNA TGTGCCAGCAGCTTAGGTCCGGGTGAATCCTACGAGCAGTACTTC. The variable domain in full, with the rest retrieved from reference TRBV7-2 and TRBJ2-7, is GAGVSQSPSNKVTEKGKDVELRCDPISGHTALYWYRQSLGQGLEFLIYFQGNSAPDKSGLPSDRFSAERTGGSVSTLTIQRTQQEDSAVYLCASSLGPGESYEQYFGPGTRLTVT.

The chain joins TRBV10-3 to TRBJ1-5; TRBD1 might be the D (6 bases). The CDR3 contains 15 residues. V was clipped by 5 bases and J by 0 bases, with 11 bases between them. Germline CDR1 and CDR2: ENHRY and SYGVKD. The CDR3 DNA reads as TGTGCCATCAGTAGGGGGTCGGATAGCAATCAGCCCCAGCATTTT. Protein: CAISRGSDSNQPQHF.

The chain joins TRBV7-9 to TRBJ1-1; D is unresolved. Germline lookup yields CDR1 SEHNR and CDR2 FQNEAQ (reference sequence). Trimming took off 0 bases at V and 0 bases at J, with 11 bases between the two ends. CDR3 length equals 16 residues. CDR3 nucleotide sequence: TGTGCCAGCAGCTTAGCTATGGTGACTCTGAACACTGAAGCTTTCTTT. Protein product: CASSLAMVTLNTEAFF.

The sample holds one count of this clone. The chain carries TRBV6-1 and TRBJ2-7, with 7 bases identical to TRBD1. Trimming took 7 bases from V and 2 from J; bases not matched to a gene: 5. The CDR3 covers 13 residues. CDR1 and CDR2 (germline): MNHNS, SASEGT. The CDR3 loop reads CASTKTGTYEQYF. The DNA of the CDR3 is TGTGCCAGCACCAAGACAGGGACCTACGAGCAGTACTTC.

The rearrangement uses TRBV4-1 and TRBJ1-2, with 8 bases that match TRBD1. CDR1 and CDR2 (germline): MGHRA, YSYEKL. The CDR3 has 15 residues. Trimming cost V 3 bases and J 2 bases; bases outside gene matches: 5. CDR3 region: CASSQARQGNYGYTF. CDR3 bases: TGCGCCAGCAGCCAGGCGAGACAGGGGAACTATGGCTACACCTTC.

The V and J genes are TRBV5-4 and TRBJ2-6; D tentatively reads TRBD1 or TRBD2 (5 bases each). The length of the CDR3 is 17 residues. Trimming shortened V by 0 bases and J by 0 bases, and 10 bases separated the two germline ends. Germline CDR1 reads SGHNT; CDR2 reads YYREEE (reference sequence). CDR3 DNA: TGTGCCAGCAGCTTGGAGGGACGGAGCTCTGGGGCCAACGTCCTGACTTTC. Translation: CASSLEGRSSGANVLTF.

In its sample, this clone was seen once. The rearrangement uses TRBV5-1 and TRBJ1-2; D is ambiguous. The CDR3 sequence is 13 residues long. CDR1 and CDR2 from the germline V gene are SGHRS and YFSETQ. Trimming left V 0 bases short and J 5 bases short, with 8 bases between. The chain's CDR3 is CASSLGGEYGYTF. For the CDR3, the DNA is TGCGCCAGCAGCTTGGGGGGAGAATATGGCTACACCTTC.

This chain links TRBV30 with TRBJ2-7; maybe TRBD2 (6 bases). CDR3 length: 15 amino acids. The germline gives CDR1 GTSNPN, CDR2 SVGIG (reference sequence). Trimming took 0 bases from V and 5 from J, leaving 17 bases between them. For the CDR3, the DNA is TGTGCCTGGAGTGTTGGGGGGACCCCCGGGGACGAGCAGTACTTC. Amino acid sequence: CAWSVGGTPGDEQYF.

J is TRBJ2-5 and V is TRBV10-1; TRBD2 matches 7 bases. V shed 0 bases and J 5 bases; nucleotides not matched to a gene: 6. CDR3 length equals 15 residues. CDR1 WNHNN and CDR2 SYGVQD come from the germline V gene (reference sequence). The CDR3 coding sequence is TGCGCCAGCAGTGAGTCTTCTAGCGGAAGGGAGACCCAGTACTTC. As protein: CASSESSSGRETQYF.

This chain links TRBV6-1 with TRBJ2-5; 9 nucleotides align to TRBD1. Trimming at V came to 4 bases and at J to 1 base, leaving 4 bases not matched to a gene. The germline V gene has CDR1 MNHNS and CDR2 SASEGT. CDR3 size: 15 residues. The CDR3 region has the DNA TGTGCCAGCAGTGCACAGGGGGCCTCCCAAGAGACCCAGTACTTC. Protein: CASSAQGASQETQYF.

The rearrangement links TRBV2 to TRBJ2-5; 8 bases match TRBD2. The end of the DNA fits TRBJ2-7 better, so the J call may be wrong. Germline V gene lookup returns CDR1 SNHLY and CDR2 FYNNEI. CDR3 length: 18 residues. CDR3 in amino acids: CASRAGLVILRSTYEQYF. CDR3 in DNA: TGTGCCAGCAGGGCGGGACTAGTTATTCTTCGGTCAACCTACGAGCAGTACTTC.

The chain combines TRBV20-1 with TRBJ1-2; no clear D. Trimming cost V 2 bases and J 5 bases, with 6 bases left between them. Germline V gene data show CDR1 as DFQATT and CDR2 as SNEGSKA (reference sequence). The CDR3 runs to 11 residues. The CDR3 spells CSARSRYGYTF. CDR3 bases: TGCAGTGCTAGAAGCAGGTATGGCTACACCTTC.

The chain recombines TRBV7-2 with TRBJ1-1; D may be TRBD1 (6 bases). V lost 1 base and J 12 bases, leaving 15 bases between the germline ends. The length of the CDR3 is 13 residues. From germline, CDR1 is SGHTA and CDR2 FQGNSA. CDR3 residues: CASSLDRASQTFF. The CDR3 DNA sequence: TGTGCCAGCAGCTTAGACAGGGCATCCCAAACTTTCTTT.

This rearrangement joins TRBV2 to TRBJ2-3, with D perhaps TRBD1 (6 bases). Germline CDR1 and CDR2: SNHLY and FYNNEI. Trimming left V 6 bases short and J 3 bases short, with 19 bases between. This CDR3 spans 16 amino acids. DNA for the CDR3: TGTGCCAGCAGCGGCCGAGTGGCAGGGGAAACAGATACGCAGTATTTT. As protein: CASSGRVAGETDTQYF. Variable domain in full (rest from reference TRBV2 and TRBJ2-3): EPEVTQTPSHQVTQMGQEVILRCVPISNHLYFYWYRQILGQKVEFLVSFYNNEISEKSEIFDDQFSVERPDGSNFTLKIRSTKLEDSAMYFCASSGRVAGETDTQYFGPGTRLTVL.

The chain joins TRBV7-2 to TRBJ1-5; D unclear. In germline, CDR1 is SGHTA, CDR2 FQGNSA. The CDR3 length is 15 residues. Trimming took 1 base from V and 1 from J, leaving 8 bases between them. CDR3 in amino acids: CASSLDGSSNQPQHF. In nucleotides, the CDR3 is TGTGCCAGCAGCTTAGACGGTTCAAGCAATCAGCCCCAGCATTTT. Full variable domain (missing parts from reference TRBV7-2 and TRBJ1-5): GAGVSQSPSNKVTEKGKDVELRCDPISGHTALYWYRQSLGQGLEFLIYFQGNSAPDKSGLPSDRFSAERTGGSVSTLTIQRTQQEDSAVYLCASSLDGSSNQPQHFGDGTRLSIL.

Points on this clone: This sample also contains other DNA sequences that code for the same CDR3. The V gene is TRBV5-1, the J gene TRBJ1-1; D remains ambiguous. V was clipped by 0 bases and J by 1 base, with 7 bases between them. CDR3 length: 14 residues. Germline V gene sequence: CDR1 SGHRS, CDR2 YFSETQ. The CDR3 protein is CASSLGTENTEAFF. CDR3 in DNA: TGCGCCAGCAGCTTGGGAACAGAGAACACTGAAGCTTTCTTT.

The chain combines TRBV6-5 with TRBJ2-5, with D possibly matching TRBD1 (6 bases). The end of the DNA is better explained by TRBJ2-7, so the J call may be wrong. CDR1 MNHEY and CDR2 SVGAGI come from the germline V gene. The CDR3 covers 15 residues. Here the CDR3 DNA reads TGTGCCAGCAGTTACTCGACCCAGGGGCCCCACGAGCAGTACTTC. Protein: CASSYSTQGPHEQYF.

The chain uses TRBV6-5 and TRBJ2-4; 11 nucleotides align to TRBD1. Germline V lookup: CDR1 MNHEY, CDR2 SVGAGI. Trimming at V came to 9 bases and at J to 7 bases, leaving 8 bases not matched to a gene. The CDR3 loop spans 14 amino acids. The CDR3 region has the DNA TGTGCCAGGAACCGGGGACAGGGGGGCAACATTCAGTACTTC. This gives the protein CARNRGQGGNIQYF.

The chain uses TRBV9 and TRBJ2-1; 7 nucleotides match TRBD2. V lost 3 bases, J lost 4 bases, and 7 bases stayed unmatched. There are 15 residues in the CDR3. CDR1 is SGDLS, CDR2 YYNGEE, per germline. The CDR3 DNA follows: TGTGCCAGCAGCGGGGACGGGACTACTTACAATGAGCAGTTCTTC. It encodes CASSGDGTTYNEQFF.

In DNA form, the CDR3 reads TGCGCCAGCAGCTCCAAGTCGGTGGGGAACACTGAAGCTTTCTTT. Amino acids: CASSSKSVGNTEAFF. The chain carries TRBV5-1 and TRBJ1-1; D not certain. CDR3 length: 15 amino acids. V was pared by 3 bases and J by 1 base, with 13 bases between. CDR1 is SGHRS, CDR2 YFSETQ, per germline.

The chain carries TRBV5-1 and TRBJ2-5; 14 nucleotides match TRBD2. The germline V gene has CDR1 SGHRS and CDR2 YFSETQ. CDR3 length equals 16 residues. V was clipped by 5 bases and J by 5 bases; unmatched bases: 8. The CDR3 region has the DNA TGCGCCAGCAGGTTGACTAGCGGGAGGGCCCTCGAGACCCAGTACTTC. Translating it yields CASRLTSGRALETQYF.

V is TRBV7-2 and J is TRBJ2-1; 8 nucleotides align to TRBD1. Germline CDR1 is SGHTA and CDR2 is FQGNSA. Trimming cost V 5 bases and J 9 bases; bases outside gene matches: 9. CDR3 length: 14 residues. Written as DNA, the CDR3 is TGTGCCAGCAGCCCCTGGACAGGGCCCCGTGAGCAGTTCTTC. Translated, it gives CASSPWTGPREQFF.

This sequence joins TRBV6-5 and TRBJ1-2; D not resolved. The germline V gene encodes CDR1 MNHEY and CDR2 SVGAGI. CDR3 length equals 11 residues. The germline V and J ends were trimmed by 7 bases and 7 bases, with 10 bases remaining between them. The CDR3 reads CASKLAGGYTF. In nucleotides, the CDR3 is TGTGCCAGCAAGCTAGCGGGTGGCTACACCTTC.